This TCR beta chain was identified in a study of blood T cell repertoires in COVID-19. At the level of the study: The analysed material was cDNA or gDNA that came from T cells, B-cell-depleted T cells, or PBMCs.

Concerning this clone: Compared with germline, one end of the junction differs, possibly owing to a read error.

CDR3 length equals 15 residues. Germline values: CDR1 MNHEY, CDR2 SVGAGI. As processed by the authors: Quantification of nucleated cells was approximated via reference gene primer amplification. TCRdb's copy holds only in-frame clones and misses some; the assay was immunoSEQ multiplex PCR. V and J calls and clone size follow that table, whereas D and trimming were derived from the DNA. The data contain around 42,000 clones, 65% to 85% of them seen just once; the ten biggest clones take up approximately 33%. V and J are TRBV6-5 and TRBJ2-2, with D possibly TRBD1 on 6 matching bases. Sample: peripheral blood. This TCR derives from a woman of 80 years or more with acute or convalescent COVID-19. CDR3 coding DNA: TGTGCCAGCAGCAGGGACATCAGGAACCCCGGGGAGCTGTTTTTT. This sequence encodes CASSRDIRNPGELFF.